Listed below are T cell receptor beta chains from one sample, sequenced in a study of regulatory T cells in long-lasting Graves disease. TCRdb fed the multiplex PCR reads into MiXCR, producing one record per CDR3 protein. The sample records some 230,000 distinct CDR3 sequences, approximately 16% being singletons. The specimen comprised peripheral blood mononuclear cells (PBMCs), sampled at new diagnosis, from a patient treated with antithyroid drugs. The origin of the receptors is a female donor with Graves disease. The conserved cysteine and the conserved F or W are not part of the CDR3 here. For some rows the clone size is stated as once, few or many, or as a class when expanded; others skip it.

v_call	clone_size	j_call	cdr3_aa
TRBV6-2/TRBV6-3	few	TRBJ2-3	ASSPGPGTDTQY
TRBV18	many	TRBJ2-3	ASSPGLAGGRDTQY
TRBV10-1	many	TRBJ2-5	ASSEKGGETQY
TRBV7-9	many	TRBJ2-3	ASIRRTAGLTDTQY
TRBV6-1	many	TRBJ2-2	ASTDRLGGELF
TRBV7-9	many	TRBJ1-1	ASSFGGSGTEAF
TRBV20-1	many	TRBJ1-2	SASDRNYGYT
TRBV20-1	many	TRBJ2-1	SASRLAGYNEQF
TRBV19	many	TRBJ2-2	AGRKGANTGELF
TRBV20-1	few	TRBJ2-3	SARGGPWGDTQY
TRBV20-1	-	TRBJ2-3	SAHPREFSDTQY
TRBV28	many	TRBJ2-2	ASSPRSGRGNTGELF
TRBV2	many	TRBJ2-7	ASRGGTSTSVRRYEQY
TRBV7-7	few	TRBJ2-5	ASSSGPNWVEQY
TRBV5-5	many	TRBJ1-1	ASSFGPARNTEAF
TRBV7-3	-	TRBJ2-3	ASSRGTIGTDTQY
TRBV19	-	TRBJ2-1	ASSIDQRLVGSEQF
TRBV7-8	few	TRBJ2-3	ASSFLPQTEGQDTQY
TRBV10-3	many	TRBJ1-4	ATSRDSLNEKLF
TRBV27	many	TRBJ1-1	ASRPWGGPNTEAF
TRBV5-5	few	TRBJ1-1	ASSLAAGFGTEAF
TRBV2	-	TRBJ2-3	ASGGTSGNADTQY
TRBV28	-	TRBJ2-5	ATPDGEQETQY
TRBV7-2	many	TRBJ2-5	ASSPLRSGRGRETQY
TRBV3-1	many	TRBJ2-5	ASSHLAGQETQY
TRBV4-1	many	TRBJ2-1	ATPGTGATYNEQF
TRBV6-2/TRBV6-3	many	TRBJ1-1	ASSVETEAF
TRBV24-1	many	TRBJ2-1	ATSAPDAAEQF
TRBV24-1	-	TRBJ1-2	ATSGGTNYGYT
TRBV10-3	many	TRBJ2-1	AVTQDLRDEQF
TRBV20-1	many	TRBJ2-5	SVTPRLAGETQY
TRBV5-6	many	TRBJ1-5	AGSLAVSSNQPQH